This T cell receptor beta chain comes out of a study of blood T cell repertoires in COVID-19. In the study overall: Some COVID-19 samples were acute and others convalescent; all came from the United States, Italy and Spain. Sources were T cells, B-cell-depleted T cells, or PBMCs; the material itself was cDNA or gDNA.

Original processing methods: It was from reference gene primer amplification that nucleated cell counts were estimated. Produced via immunoSEQ multiplex PCR; TCRdb's table is partial and in-frame only. That table is the source of V, J and clone size, and D and trimming were worked out from the DNA. Among 150,000 to 200,000 clones listed, about 85% were seen once. This clone occurred a few times. Trimming removed 1 base at V and 5 bases at J, with 11 bases between. Germline-derived CDR1 and CDR2 are SEHNR and FQNEAQ (reference sequence). There are 14 residues in the CDR3. The chain uses TRBV7-9 and TRBJ1-1; D gene uncertain. The sequenced sample consisted of peripheral blood. This sequence originates from a man in his sixties who had recovered from COVID-19. The CDR3 protein is CASSLGSGFTEAFF. As DNA, the CDR3 is TGTGCCAGCAGCTTAGGGTCCGGGTTTACTGAAGCTTTCTTT. The complete variable domain, with remaining parts taken from reference TRBV7-9 and TRBJ1-1, reads DTGVSQNPRHKITKRGQNVTFRCDPISEHNRLYWYRQTLGQGPEFLTYFQNEAQLEKSRLLSDRFSAERPKGSFSTLEIQRTEQGDSAMYLCASSLGSGFTEAFFGQGTRLTVV.